Following are 26 T cell receptor beta chains from one sample sequenced in a study of cytomegalovirus exposure and HLA in healthy donors. Clones were sequenced by immunoSEQ multiplex PCR, and TCRdb holds only the in-frame ones, with some missing. The sample has 95,000 to 150,000 clones; around 94% are singletons. Sequencing was done on a sample of PBMCs. All receptors come from a woman between 18 and 29 years old in good health and CMV-seronegative.

The chain couples TRBV18 to TRBJ1-1; 8 bases line up with TRBD1. The ends lost 3 bases at V and 4 bases at J; junction bases unmatched: 4. Germline V lookup: CDR1 KGHSH, CDR2 LQKENI. This CDR3 has 14 amino acids. As DNA, the CDR3 is TGTGCCAGCTCACCCGGACAGGGTGGCACTGAAGCTTTCTTT. Translating gives CASSPGQGGTEAFF.

This chain joins TRBV12-5 and TRBJ1-3; D is undetermined. Trimming removed 2 bases at V and 4 bases at J, with 15 bases between. The CDR3 contains 16 residues. Germline V lookup: CDR1 LGHNT, CDR2 FRNRAP. CDR3 residues: CASGLPLGSKGNTIYF. As DNA, the CDR3 is TGTGCTAGTGGTTTGCCCTTGGGCTCAAAGGGAAACACCATATATTTT.

The genes are TRBV6-1 and TRBJ1-2; D is undetermined. CDR3 length: 16 residues. V dropped 1 base and J dropped 2 bases, with 14 bases sitting between them. Germline lookup yields CDR1 MNHNS and CDR2 SASEGT. The CDR3: CASSEEWAEPNYGYTF. The CDR3 region has the DNA TGTGCCAGCAGTGAAGAGTGGGCAGAGCCCAACTATGGCTACACCTTC.

The chain joins TRBV18 to TRBJ2-7; D not resolved. Trimming removed 3 bases from V and 2 bases from J, with 2 bases in between. The CDR3 spans 11 residues. CDR1 and CDR2 (germline): KGHSH, LQKENI. CDR3 protein: CASSPAYEQYF. The CDR3 DNA follows: TGTGCCAGCTCACCCGCCTACGAGCAGTACTTC.

V is TRBV5-1 and J is TRBJ2-7, with D perhaps TRBD1 (5 bases). This CDR3 is built from 15 residues. V was trimmed by 2 bases and J by 3 bases, leaving 15 bases between them. The germline V gene encodes CDR1 SGHRS and CDR2 YFSETQ. CDR3 nucleotides: TGCGCCAGCAGCTTTACCCAGGGAATGGACTACGAGCAGTACTTC. This codes for CASSFTQGMDYEQYF.

The chain carries TRBV7-9 and TRBJ2-3; 8 bases map to TRBD2. V was clipped by 4 bases and J by 0 bases; unmatched bases: 9. This CDR3 contains 17 residues. CDR1 is SEHNR and CDR2 is FQNEAQ in the germline V gene (reference sequence). CDR3 DNA: TGTGCCAGCAGCTCCCAGGGGCGGGGGGCGAGCACAGATACGCAGTATTTT. Residues: CASSSQGRGASTDTQYF.

The chain has TRBV2 and TRBJ1-3, with a weak D call TRBD1 (6 bases). Trimming left V 3 bases short and J 3 bases short, with 9 bases between. CDR3 size: 14 residues. The germline CDR1 and CDR2 sequences are SNHLY and FYNNEI. The CDR3 loop is CASSDQGIGNTIYF. The CDR3 bases are TGTGCCAGCAGTGACCAGGGGATTGGAAACACCATATATTTT.

The chain employs TRBV13 and TRBJ2-1; the D is unclear. CDR1 and CDR2 from the germline V gene are PRHDT and FYEKMQ (reference sequence). The CDR3 covers 13 residues. Deletions cut 1 base from V and 10 bases from J, with 11 bases between. Here the CDR3 DNA reads TGTGCCAGCAGCTTAGTAGATTTAACCGAGCAGTTCTTC. It specifies CASSLVDLTEQFF. Full variable domain (missing parts from reference TRBV13 and TRBJ2-1): AAGVIQSPRHLIKEKRETATLKCYPIPRHDTVYWYQQGPGQDPQFLISFYEKMQSDKGSIPDRFSAQQFSDYHSELNMSSLELGDSALYFCASSLVDLTEQFFGPGTRLTVL.

This clone was observed a single time. This rearrangement joins TRBV5-1 to TRBJ2-1; 11 bases align to TRBD2. CDR1 SGHRS and CDR2 YFSETQ come from the germline V gene. This CDR3 region has 15 residues. J was trimmed by 8 bases and V by 2 bases; bases with no gene match: 6. The CDR3 protein is CASSFLAGGGYEQFF. The CDR3, as DNA: TGCGCCAGCAGCTTTTTAGCGGGAGGGGGGTATGAGCAGTTCTTC.

The chain joins TRBV12-5 to TRBJ2-1, with 10 nucleotides matching TRBD2. CDR3 size: 16 residues. Germline CDR1 is LGHNT and CDR2 is FRNRAP. J was trimmed by 5 bases and V by 0 bases; bases with no gene match: 4. The CDR3 protein is CASGLVSSGRNNEQFF. The DNA for the CDR3 is TGTGCTAGTGGTTTGGTGTCTAGCGGGAGAAACAATGAGCAGTTCTTC. The full variable domain, with the rest looked up from reference TRBV12-5 and TRBJ2-1, is DARVTQTPRHKVTEMGQEVTMRCQPILGHNTVFWYRQTMMQGLELLAYFRNRAPLDDSGMPKDRFSAEMPDATLATLKIQPSEPRDSAVYFCASGLVSSGRNNEQFFGPGTRLTVL.

This chain uses TRBV6-5 with TRBJ2-7; D perhaps matches TRBD1 (6 bases). The V gene lost 6 bases and the J gene lost 6 bases, with 15 bases spanning the gap. Germline loops: CDR1 MNHEY, CDR2 SVGAGI. The CDR3 covers 13 residues. CDR3 nucleotides: TGTGCCAGCAGCGCCACAGGGAAAGGCGAGCAGTACTTC. This codes for CASSATGKGEQYF.

The J gene is TRBJ1-2, the V gene TRBV5-6; the D is unclear. Trimming left V 7 bases short and J 4 bases short, with 14 bases between. The CDR3 runs 13 residues. From germline, CDR1 is SGHDT and CDR2 YYEEEE. CDR3 region: CASSTGKSYGYTF. CDR3 nucleotide sequence: TGTGCCAGCTCGACGGGAAAGTCCTATGGCTACACCTTC.

This clone was seen a few times. The rearrangement links TRBV6-1 to TRBJ1-1; 7 bases align to TRBD1. Germline V CDR1 and CDR2: MNHNS, SASEGT. This CDR3 has 14 residues. V dropped 6 bases and J dropped 4; count of bases not matched to a gene: 8. The CDR3 spells CASRTGQHVTEAFF. In DNA, the CDR3 is TGTGCCAGCAGGACGGGACAGCACGTCACTGAAGCTTTCTTT.

Here the CDR3 DNA reads TGCGCCAGCAGCCAAATGTTGAGCGGGGGGTACAATGAGCAGTTCTTC. It translates to CASSQMLSGGYNEQFF. This chain joins TRBV4-1 and TRBJ2-1, with 9 nucleotides matching TRBD2. The CDR3 covers 16 residues. The ends lost 2 bases at V and 4 bases at J; junction bases unmatched: 6. CDR1 and CDR2 from the germline V gene are MGHRA and YSYEKL.

The chain couples TRBV27 to TRBJ1-2; D uncertain. The CDR3 loop spans 14 amino acids. Trimming pared 5 bases from V and 2 bases from J, leaving 12 bases between. CDR1 is MNHEY and CDR2 is SMNVEV in the germline V gene (reference sequence). The CDR3 reads CASSNTPSNYGYTF. The CDR3 region has the DNA TGTGCCAGCAGTAACACGCCATCAAACTATGGCTACACCTTC.

This chain connects TRBV9 to TRBJ1-2; maybe TRBD1 (6 bases). CDR3 length: 16 residues. From germline, CDR1 is SGDLS and CDR2 YYNGEE. V was cut by 4 bases and J by 4 bases, with 20 bases left in between. The CDR3 loop is CASSPHSGAQLYGYTF. The CDR3 DNA follows: TGTGCCAGCAGCCCACACTCAGGGGCCCAGCTCTATGGCTACACCTTC.

The V call is TRBV27, the J call TRBJ2-3; D is undetermined. Germline V lookup: CDR1 MNHEY, CDR2 SMNVEV (reference sequence). V lost 2 bases to trimming and J lost 0 bases, with 3 bases between them. The CDR3 is 13 residues long. The CDR3 spells CASSLQSTDTQYF. The DNA for the CDR3 is TGTGCCAGCAGTTTACAGAGCACAGATACGCAGTATTTT.

A remark on this clone: Germline is not matched at one junction end, which may reflect a read error. The V call is TRBV28, the J call TRBJ2-7, with D tentatively TRBD2 (6 bases). The germline gives CDR1 MDHEN, CDR2 SYDVKM. The CDR3 totals 11 residues. The CDR3 sequence is CASSFHGREDF. Here the CDR3 DNA reads TGTGCCAGCAGTTTTCACGGCAGGGAGGACTTC.

The table lists this clone with a count of one. The chain joins TRBV2 to TRBJ2-7; 9 nucleotides agree with TRBD1. The ends lost 8 bases at V and 5 bases at J; junction bases unmatched: 10. In germline, CDR1 is SNHLY, CDR2 FYNNEI. CDR3 length: 14 amino acids. The CDR3 sequence: CASLGWDRENEQYF. The CDR3 nucleotides are TGTGCCAGCCTGGGGTGGGACAGGGAGAACGAGCAGTACTTC.

CDR3 residues: CASRVQGAADQPQHF. CDR3 in DNA: TGTGCCAGCAGGGTACAGGGCGCGGCGGATCAGCCCCAGCATTTT. The chain recombines TRBV28 with TRBJ1-5; the D gene is possibly TRBD1 (6 bases). Germline lookup yields CDR1 MDHEN and CDR2 SYDVKM. The CDR3 runs 15 residues. Deletions cut 6 bases from V and 5 bases from J, with 17 bases between.

This chain connects TRBV28 to TRBJ1-1, with D possibly TRBD1 on 5 matching bases. Trimming removed 7 bases from V and 1 base from J, with 22 bases in between. The CDR3 is 17 amino acids. Germline lookup yields CDR1 MDHEN and CDR2 SYDVKM. The CDR3 nucleotides are TGTGCCAGCACCGGCGCCGGGGGGGGTAGGGGGAACACTGAAGCTTTCTTT. Protein product: CASTGAGGGRGNTEAFF.

This clone was seen only once. This chain connects TRBV30 to TRBJ1-1; D unresolved. The CDR3 runs 15 residues. The germline V and J ends were trimmed by 3 bases and 0 bases, with 14 bases remaining between them. The germline gives CDR1 GTSNPN, CDR2 SVGIG (reference sequence). CDR3 loop: CAWSPTTALNTEAFF. In DNA, the CDR3 is TGTGCCTGGAGCCCGACAACCGCCTTGAACACTGAAGCTTTCTTT.

The J gene is TRBJ2-3, the V gene TRBV10-3; 14 positions agree with TRBD2. Germline CDR1 is ENHRY and CDR2 is SYGVKD. The J segment lost 2 bases and the V segment lost 5 bases, leaving 15 bases of the junction unmatched. The CDR3 is 20 residues long. The CDR3, as DNA: TGTGCCATCAGTAACCTTGGGACTAGCGGGAGCCTCATCATCACAGATACGCAGTATTTT. This codes for CAISNLGTSGSLIITDTQYF.

About this clone itself: Mismatch with germline at one junction end may stem from a read error. This rearrangement joins TRBV10-3 to TRBJ1-2, with 7 bases fitting TRBD1. Germline V CDR1 and CDR2: ENHRY, SYGVKD. This CDR3 has 11 residues. Here the CDR3 reads CAISDLGGQLF. For the CDR3, the DNA is TGTGCCATCAGCGACCTGGGGGGACAGTTATTC.

The CDR3 spells CASSLVSDTQYF. The CDR3 coding sequence is TGTGCCAGCAGCTTGGTCTCAGATACGCAGTATTTT. The V and J genes are TRBV5-4 and TRBJ2-3; D not certain. V was shortened by 0 bases and J by 4 bases, with 3 bases between the two germline ends. The CDR3 is 12 residues long. CDR1 is SGHNT, CDR2 YYREEE, per germline (reference sequence).

The J gene is TRBJ2-7, the V gene TRBV6-1; 7 bases agree with TRBD2. CDR1 MNHNS and CDR2 SASEGT come from the germline V gene. The CDR3 is made up of 12 amino acids. The DNA of the CDR3 is TGTGCGCTCGGGAGGTTTGTGAACGAGCAGTACTTC. This encodes CALGRFVNEQYF.